The 21 T cell receptor beta chains listed next were all sequenced from one sample in a study of CD8 T cells in ankylosing spondylitis. Using its own MiXCR run on the 5' RACE reads, TCRdb lists one record per CDR3 protein. The sample lists about 140,000 distinct CDR3 sequences, roughly 8% occurring once. The sequenced sample consisted of synovial fluid, either unsorted or a sorted T cell fraction (not recorded which). These receptors came from a male donor with ankylosing spondylitis.

This clonotype was seen only a few times. The chain couples TRBV7-8 to TRBJ2-1; 10 bases are shared with TRBD2. Germline loops: CDR1 SGHVS, CDR2 FQNEAQ. J lost 0 bases, V lost 5 bases, and 13 bases had no gene match. CDR3 length: 19 amino acids. Here the CDR3 reads CASSPRTSGGQSSYNEQFF. As DNA, the CDR3 is TGTGCCAGCAGCCCGCGGACTAGCGGTGGCCAAAGCTCCTACAATGAGCAGTTCTTC.

This clonotype has at least ten counts. The V and J genes are TRBV12-3 or TRBV12-4 and TRBJ2-1, with 9 nucleotides matching TRBD2. CDR3 size: 15 residues. After removal of 1 base from V and 7 bases from J, the junction contained 5 bases not matched to a gene. CDR3 sequence reads: CASSLGLAEGNEQFF. Written as DNA, the CDR3 is TGTGCCAGCAGTTTAGGACTAGCGGAGGGGAATGAGCAGTTCTTC.

This clonotype was detected ten times or more. This chain joins TRBV10-2 and TRBJ2-3, with D perhaps TRBD2 (5 bases). In germline, CDR1 is WSHSY, CDR2 SAAADI. This CDR3 is 14 amino acids long. V lost 2 bases and J lost 2, with 8 bases in between. CDR3 coding DNA: TGCGCCAGCAGTGAGGGACTTACCACAGATACGCAGTATTTT. Translation gives CASSEGLTTDTQYF.

At least ten counts were recorded for this clonotype. The chain uses TRBV3-1 and TRBJ2-5; D is perhaps TRBD1 (6 bases). Deletions cut 5 bases from V and 4 bases from J, with 11 bases between. The CDR3 extends over 13 amino acids. Germline V lookup: CDR1 LGHDT, CDR2 YNNKEL (reference sequence). The CDR3 reads CASSTRGGETQYF. CDR3 coding DNA: TGTGCCAGCAGCACCAGGGGTGGAGAGACCCAGTACTTC.

There are a few counts of this clonotype. The V call is TRBV4-2, the J call TRBJ2-7, with D perhaps TRBD1 or TRBD2 (6 bases each). From germline, CDR1 is LGHNA and CDR2 YNFKEQ. V lost 5 bases and J lost 2, with 16 bases in between. This CDR3 has 15 amino acids. The DNA of the CDR3 is TGTGCCAGCAGCTACCAGGGGACTGGCCCCTACGAGCAGTACTTC. This codes for CASSYQGTGPYEQYF.

The CDR3, as DNA: TGCAGTGCTTCTCGGGGAGGGGGCGTTAGCTATGGCTACACCTTC. Translated, it gives CSASRGGGVSYGYTF. The chain uses TRBV20-1 and TRBJ1-2; 7 bases fit TRBD1. Germline V gene sequence: CDR1 DFQATT, CDR2 SNEGSKA (reference sequence). V gave up 5 bases and J gave up 4 bases; unmatched junction bases: 13. This CDR3 is built from 15 residues.

This clonotype was recorded at least ten times. The chain employs TRBV11-2 and TRBJ2-7, with 7 bases lining up with TRBD2. The CDR3 runs 15 residues. Germline CDR1 reads SGHAT; CDR2 reads FQNNGV. The V segment lost 5 bases and the J segment 3 bases; nucleotides outside the gene matches: 10. The CDR3 nucleotides read TGTGCCAGCAGCACTTGGCGGGAGCCCGACTACGAGCAGTACTTC. It specifies CASSTWREPDYEQYF.

This clonotype occurred a few times. The V and J genes are TRBV7-2 and TRBJ2-7; D is undetermined. V dropped 5 bases and J dropped 3 bases, with 17 bases sitting between them. CDR1 and CDR2 from the germline V gene are SGHTA and FQGNSA. This CDR3 has 15 amino acids. For the CDR3, the DNA is TGTGCCAGCAGCCGCGCCCTTTCCCCGGACTACGAGCAGTACTTC. The encoded protein is CASSRALSPDYEQYF.

The table lists this clonotype with a few counts. The chain carries TRBV12-3 or TRBV12-4 and TRBJ1-5, with D tentatively TRBD1 (5 bases). The CDR3 is 15 amino acids. Trimming took off 5 bases at V and 11 bases at J, with 22 bases between the two ends. CDR3 bases: TGTGCCAGCAGTACCCGGGACTCCTGGAAATCAGCCCAGCATTTT. It yields the protein CASSTRDSWKSAQHF.

This clonotype was seen repeatedly, ten times or more. V and J are TRBV5-1 and TRBJ2-1, with D possibly matching TRBD2 (6 bases). From germline, CDR1 is SGHRS and CDR2 YFSETQ. Trimming took 0 bases from V and 8 from J, leaving 18 bases between them. The CDR3 is 16 residues long. The CDR3 DNA is TGCGCCAGCAGCTTGGCCGGGCTAGCGCTTAACTATGAGCAGTTCTTC. Protein: CASSLAGLALNYEQFF. Supplemented by reference TRBV5-1 and TRBJ2-1, the full variable domain reads KAGVTQTPRYLIKTRGQQVTLSCSPISGHRSVSWYQQTPGQGLQFLFEYFSETQRNKGNFPGRFSGRQFSNSRSEMNVSTLELGDSALYLCASSLAGLALNYEQFFGPGTRLTVL.

This clonotype was detected ten times or more. J is TRBJ1-1 and V is TRBV5-1; 12 nucleotides line up with TRBD1. CDR1 and CDR2 from the germline V gene are SGHRS and YFSETQ. The CDR3 loop spans 13 amino acids. The V gene end was trimmed by 3 bases and the J gene end by 10 bases; junction bases not matched to a gene: 4. The DNA for the CDR3 is TGCGCCAGCAGCTCGGGACAGGGGGCCCGAGCTTTCTTT. Translating gives CASSSGQGARAFF.

This clonotype was picked up many times. This chain connects TRBV9 to TRBJ2-1; 14 bases line up with TRBD2. V was clipped by 4 bases and J by 6 bases; unmatched bases: 3. From germline, CDR1 is SGDLS and CDR2 YYNGEE. This CDR3 region has 15 residues. CDR3: CASSRGTSGGNEQFF. The CDR3 nucleotides are TGTGCCAGCAGCAGGGGGACTAGCGGGGGCAATGAGCAGTTCTTC. Variable domain in full (rest from reference TRBV9 and TRBJ2-1): DSGVTQTPKHLITATGQRVTLRCSPRSGDLSVYWYQQSLDQGLQFLIQYYNGEERAKGNILERFSAQQFPDLHSELNLSSLELGDSALYFCASSRGTSGGNEQFFGPGTRLTVL.

This clonotype was found many times. The genes are TRBV5-1 and TRBJ2-4, with TRBD2 as a possible D gene (5 bases). Trimming pared 3 bases from V and 2 bases from J, leaving 9 bases between. CDR1 is SGHRS and CDR2 is YFSETQ in the germline V gene. The CDR3 spans 14 residues. Here the CDR3 reads CASSSAGTKNIQYF. The CDR3 region has the DNA TGCGCCAGCAGCTCGGCGGGTACCAAAAACATTCAGTACTTC.

This clonotype was seen repeatedly, ten times or more. The rearrangement links TRBV12-3 or TRBV12-4 to TRBJ2-4; D not resolved. V dropped 6 bases and J dropped 4 bases, with 4 bases sitting between them. CDR3 length equals 11 residues. CDR3 sequence reads: CASSLKNIQYF. For the CDR3, the DNA is TGTGCCAGCAGCTTAAAAAACATTCAGTACTTC.

This clonotype was counted only a few times. The chain carries TRBV6-5 and TRBJ2-3, with 9 nucleotides matching TRBD2. This CDR3 contains 12 residues. Germline V gene sequence: CDR1 MNHEY, CDR2 SVGAGI. J was trimmed by 4 bases and V by 10 bases; bases with no gene match: 3. DNA of the CDR3: TGTGCCACCCGCGGGGGGGCAGATACGCAGTATTTT. Amino acid sequence: CATRGGADTQYF.

The V gene is TRBV4-2, the J gene TRBJ2-7, with unresolved D. The V end lost 4 bases, the J end lost 1 base, and 8 bases lay between the germline ends. Germline V gives CDR1 LGHNA, CDR2 YNFKEQ. The CDR3 is 13 amino acids. For the CDR3, the DNA is TGTGCCAGCAGCCTGGGGAAGTCCTACGAGCAGTACTTC. It encodes CASSLGKSYEQYF.

The chain combines TRBV5-5 with TRBJ1-4; a weak D match, TRBD1 (6 bases). The V and J ends lost 4 bases and 3 bases respectively, with 13 bases between them. CDR3 length: 15 residues. CDR1 SGHKS and CDR2 YYEKEE come from the germline V gene (reference sequence). The CDR3 bases are TGTGCCAGCAGCCTGAACAGGGTGGCTAATGAAAAACTGTTTTTT. The encoded protein is CASSLNRVANEKLFF.

The J gene is TRBJ1-2, the V gene TRBV19; no reliable D call. The CDR3 contains 15 residues. The germline V gene encodes CDR1 LNHDA and CDR2 SQIVND (reference sequence). V lost 3 bases, J lost 0 bases, and 11 bases lay in between. Here the CDR3 reads CASSMVRGANYGYTF. In DNA, the CDR3 is TGTGCCAGTAGTATGGTCAGAGGAGCTAACTATGGCTACACCTTC. Full variable domain (outside the CDR3, taken from reference TRBV19 and TRBJ1-2): DGGITQSPKYLFRKEGQNVTLSCEQNLNHDAMYWYRQDPGQGLRLIYYSQIVNDFQKGDIAEGYSVSREKKESFPLTVTSAQKNPTAFYLCASSMVRGANYGYTFGSGTRLTVV.

This clonotype has at least ten counts. V usage is TRBV29-1 and J usage is TRBJ2-2; D is ambiguous. The ends were cut back, 5 bases at V and 1 base at J, with 5 bases in the middle. Germline values: CDR1 SQVTM, CDR2 ANQGSEA. This CDR3 has 12 amino acids. This CDR3 is CSVRQNTGELFF. CDR3 nucleotides: TGCAGCGTTAGACAGAACACCGGGGAGCTGTTTTTT.

The rearrangement uses TRBV28 and TRBJ2-1; 10 bases line up with TRBD2. J lost 0 bases, V lost 5 bases, and 13 bases had no gene match. Per the germline V gene, CDR1 is MDHEN and CDR2 is SYDVKM. This CDR3 is 19 amino acids long. DNA of the CDR3: TGTGCCAGCAGTACCCCCTTAGCGGGGGGTCCGAGCTCCTACAATGAGCAGTTCTTC. Translation: CASSTPLAGGPSSYNEQFF.

This clonotype appeared many times. The rearrangement uses TRBV11-1 and TRBJ1-1; perhaps TRBD1 as D (6 bases). Per the germline V gene, CDR1 is SGHAT and CDR2 is FQDESV (reference sequence). This CDR3 contains 14 residues. The V and J ends lost 5 bases and 4 bases respectively, with 14 bases between them. This chain's CDR3 is CASSPDRPSTEAFF. CDR3 bases: TGTGCCAGCAGCCCCGACAGGCCTTCCACTGAAGCTTTCTTT. Full variable domain (outside the CDR3, taken from reference TRBV11-1 and TRBJ1-1): EAEVAQSPRYKITEKSQAVAFWCDPISGHATLYWYRQILGQGPELLVQFQDESVVDDSQLPKDRFSAERLKGVDSTLKIQPAELGDSAMYLCASSPDRPSTEAFFGQGTRLTVV.